This T cell receptor beta chain comes out of a study of T cell repertoires in cytomegalovirus infection. The wider study: An indication of both CMV infection and matching HLA type came from public TCR beta signatures.

TCRdb re-analysed the reads in MiXCR, keeping a single row per CDR3 protein. Of around 490,000 distinct CDR3 sequences in the sample, more than 20% are singletons; the top ten hold 13%. A note on this clonotype: Its target is not known.

The study, taken as a whole, reports: Accumulated public TCR beta family frequency recognized individuals carrying CMV together with the relevant HLA.

Germline trimming cut 4 bases from V and 6 bases from J; bases unmatched to any gene: 12. The CDR3 is 16 residues long. Germline loops: CDR1 DFQATT, CDR2 SNEGSKA (reference sequence). The source is a human donor in good health (CMV status not recorded). Some clones in this sample may be carry-over from other donors' samples. Specimen: PBMCs. The chain couples TRBV20-1 to TRBJ2-5, with 12 bases lining up with TRBD1. CDR3 region: CSATPVGTGGVKTQYF. The CDR3, as DNA: TGCAGTGCTACCCCAGTAGGGACAGGGGGCGTAAAGACCCAGTACTTC.